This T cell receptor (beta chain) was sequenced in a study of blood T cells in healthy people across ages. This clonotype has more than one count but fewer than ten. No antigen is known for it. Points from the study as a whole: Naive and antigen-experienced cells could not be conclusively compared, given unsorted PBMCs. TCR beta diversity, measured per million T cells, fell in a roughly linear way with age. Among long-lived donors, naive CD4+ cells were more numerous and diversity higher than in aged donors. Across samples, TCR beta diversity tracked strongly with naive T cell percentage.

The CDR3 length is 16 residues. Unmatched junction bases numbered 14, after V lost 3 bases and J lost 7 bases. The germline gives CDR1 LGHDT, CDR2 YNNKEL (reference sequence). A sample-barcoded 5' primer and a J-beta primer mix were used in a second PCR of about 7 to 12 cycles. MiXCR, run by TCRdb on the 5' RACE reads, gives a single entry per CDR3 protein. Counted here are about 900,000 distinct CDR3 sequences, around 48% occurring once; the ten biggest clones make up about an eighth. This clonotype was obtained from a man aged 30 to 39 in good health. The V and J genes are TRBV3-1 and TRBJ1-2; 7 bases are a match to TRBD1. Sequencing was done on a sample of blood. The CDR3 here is CASSQFGTVKVGGYTF. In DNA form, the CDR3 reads TGTGCCAGCAGCCAGTTCGGGACAGTCAAAGTGGGTGGCTACACCTTC.